One and the same sample provided the 25 T cell receptor beta chains below, sequenced in a study of T cell repertoires in cytomegalovirus infection. TCRdb called the reads again in MiXCR, with one record for every CDR3 protein. This sample carries roughly 310,000 distinct CDR3 sequences, 15% to 20% of them seen once, and the ten largest clones take 12%. The sample comprised PBMCs. The receptors were sampled from a human donor in good health (CMV status not recorded). Some clones in this sample may be carry-over from other donors' samples.

This rearrangement joins TRBV11-1 to TRBJ1-2; D gene unclear. The V and J ends lost 0 bases and 8 bases respectively, with 13 bases between them. The CDR3 runs to 14 residues. Germline loops: CDR1 SGHAT, CDR2 FQDESV (reference sequence). CDR3 amino acids: CASSLAHPRGGYTF. The CDR3 nucleotides read TGTGCCAGCAGCTTAGCCCACCCTCGTGGGGGCTACACCTTC.

This clonotype has a handful of counts. The chain has TRBV4-2 and TRBJ2-1, with D perhaps being TRBD1 or TRBD2 (5 bases each). The ends were cut back, 1 base at V and 8 bases at J, with 12 bases in the middle. Germline lookup yields CDR1 LGHNA and CDR2 YNFKEQ. The CDR3 runs 14 residues. The CDR3 is CASSQGGSLDEQFF. For the CDR3, the DNA is TGTGCCAGCAGCCAAGGGGGGAGCTTGGATGAGCAGTTCTTC.

The J gene is TRBJ1-1, the V gene TRBV5-6; D not resolved. The V gene's germline CDR1 is SGHDT and CDR2 YYEEEE. The CDR3 runs to 13 residues. Trimming pared 2 bases from V and 3 bases from J, leaving 8 bases between. This chain's CDR3 is CASSFRWDTEAFF. CDR3 DNA: TGTGCCAGCAGCTTCCGATGGGACACTGAAGCTTTCTTT.

This chain links TRBV10-3 with TRBJ2-3, with 9 bases aligning to TRBD1. This CDR3 spans 14 amino acids. The V gene's germline CDR1 is ENHRY and CDR2 SYGVKD. The trim removed 6 bases at V and 6 bases at J, leaving 7 bases unmatched. The CDR3, as DNA: TGTGCCATCAGCCGGACAGGGGAGTGGGATACGCAGTATTTT. The encoded protein is CAISRTGEWDTQYF.

The CDR3 DNA sequence: TGTGCCAGCAGACCCGGGGGGGCATCGGAGACCCAGTACTTC. Translating gives CASRPGGASETQYF. The J gene is TRBJ2-5, the V gene TRBV28; 8 bases agree with TRBD2. The trim removed 6 bases at V and 5 bases at J, leaving 8 bases unmatched. Germline V gene sequence: CDR1 MDHEN, CDR2 SYDVKM. The CDR3 covers 14 residues.

This clonotype was recorded many times. The chain employs TRBV2 and TRBJ2-1; D ambiguous. CDR3 size: 13 residues. The germline CDR1 and CDR2 sequences are SNHLY and FYNNEI. Between the trimmed V and J ends, which lost 4 bases and 4 bases, there was a span of 8 bases. CDR3 coding DNA: TGTGCCAGCAGTGCGGACCAATACAATGAGCAGTTCTTC. Protein: CASSADQYNEQFF.

The V and J genes are TRBV4-1 and TRBJ2-7; D is perhaps TRBD2 (7 bases). Germline CDR1 and CDR2: MGHRA and YSYEKL. The V and J ends lost 1 base and 2 bases respectively, with 15 bases between them. This CDR3 comprises 16 residues. This CDR3 is CASSQVPGGPTYEQYF. CDR3 nucleotides: TGCGCCAGCAGCCAAGTACCCGGGGGGCCCACCTACGAGCAGTACTTC.

The chain employs TRBV28 and TRBJ2-5, with 7 bases fitting TRBD2. This CDR3 comprises 14 residues. Germline values: CDR1 MDHEN, CDR2 SYDVKM. V lost 6 bases, J lost 5 bases, and 9 bases stayed unmatched. CDR3 in amino acids: CASSGGGAGETQYF. For the CDR3, the DNA is TGTGCCAGCAGCGGGGGAGGGGCCGGTGAGACCCAGTACTTC.

In its sample, this clonotype was seen a few times. V is TRBV20-1 and J is TRBJ2-7; TRBD2 agrees at 12 bases. This CDR3 has 16 residues. Per germline, CDR1 DFQATT and CDR2 SNEGSKA (reference sequence). Trimming cost V 6 bases and J 2 bases; bases outside gene matches: 11. CDR3: CSAAALAGGTAYEQYF. In nucleotides, the CDR3 is TGCAGTGCCGCTGCCCTAGCGGGGGGGACCGCCTACGAGCAGTACTTC.

This clonotype has a count of ten or more. The gene calls are TRBV4-1 and TRBJ2-2, with unresolved D. CDR1 MGHRA and CDR2 YSYEKL come from the germline V gene. The CDR3 runs to 18 residues. Trimming took 0 bases from V and 2 from J, leaving 16 bases between them. CDR3 region: CASSQDRTGSPNTGELFF. The CDR3 DNA reads as TGCGCCAGCAGCCAAGATCGTACCGGGTCCCCAAACACCGGGGAGCTGTTTTTT.

This clonotype showed up many times. The chain links TRBV4-1 to TRBJ1-5; D is ambiguous. V lost 0 bases to trimming and J lost 3 bases, with 9 bases between them. The CDR3 sequence is 15 residues long. Germline V gives CDR1 MGHRA, CDR2 YSYEKL. The CDR3 here is CASSQDSSLNQPQHF. The CDR3 bases are TGCGCCAGCAGCCAAGATAGCAGTCTCAATCAGCCCCAGCATTTT.

The J gene is TRBJ2-4, the V gene TRBV5-4, with D possibly being TRBD1 (5 bases). V dropped 4 bases and J dropped 3 bases, with 17 bases sitting between them. There are 16 residues in the CDR3. Germline-derived CDR1 and CDR2 are SGHNT and YYREEE (reference sequence). The CDR3 reads CASSPIGASDKNIQYF. The CDR3 DNA is TGTGCCAGCAGCCCGATAGGGGCCTCGGACAAAAACATTCAGTACTTC.

The chain joins TRBV4-2 to TRBJ2-7; a weak D match, TRBD1 (6 bases). Germline V lookup: CDR1 LGHNA, CDR2 YNFKEQ. Trimming cost V 4 bases and J 1 base, with 14 bases left between them. The CDR3 has 15 amino acids. The CDR3 region has the DNA TGTGCCAGCAGCCCTAGTGACGGACAGTCCTACGAGCAGTACTTC. Protein sequence: CASSPSDGQSYEQYF.

In its sample, this clonotype was seen a few times. The chain has TRBV6-1 and TRBJ1-3, with D hard to call. V was trimmed by 4 bases and J by 10 bases, leaving 14 bases between them. Germline lookup yields CDR1 MNHNS and CDR2 SASEGT. The CDR3 spans 13 residues. CDR3 sequence (DNA): TGTGCCAGCAGTGTCGACCTGGGAGGTACCATATATTTT. This codes for CASSVDLGGTIYF.

This clonotype was detected many times. The chain links TRBV7-6 to TRBJ1-3; D gene unclear. The CDR3 is 16 residues long. The ends were cut back, 5 bases at V and 1 base at J, with 15 bases in the middle. Germline values: CDR1 SGHVS, CDR2 FNYEAQ. This chain's CDR3 is CASSLEGYPSGNTIYF. CDR3 nucleotides: TGTGCCAGCAGCCTAGAAGGGTATCCTTCTGGAAACACCATATATTTT.

This clonotype was detected ten times or more. This chain connects TRBV7-2 to TRBJ1-5; maybe TRBD1 (5 bases). CDR1 and CDR2 (germline): SGHTA, FQGNSA. The V gene lost 4 bases and the J gene lost 1 base, with 11 bases spanning the gap. The CDR3 consists of 15 residues. The CDR3 reads CASSSNQGSNQPQHF. CDR3 sequence (DNA): TGTGCCAGCAGCTCTAACCAGGGAAGCAATCAGCCCCAGCATTTT.

The V and J genes are TRBV2 and TRBJ1-4; a weak D match, TRBD1 (5 bases). CDR3 length equals 13 residues. Trimming pared 11 bases from V and 7 bases from J, leaving 17 bases between. The germline CDR1 and CDR2 sequences are SNHLY and FYNNEI. CDR3 sequence (DNA): TGTGCCGGGTACCGGGACCTAGGTGAAAAACTGTTTTTT. Translation gives CAGYRDLGEKLFF. Filled out from reference TRBV2 and TRBJ1-4, the complete variable domain reads EPEVTQTPSHQVTQMGQEVILRCVPISNHLYFYWYRQILGQKVEFLVSFYNNEISEKSEIFDDQFSVERPDGSNFTLKIRSTKLEDSAMYFCAGYRDLGEKLFFGSGTQLSVL.

This clonotype was observed at least ten times. The gene calls are TRBV7-9 and TRBJ2-5, with 9 bases matching TRBD2. This CDR3 contains 15 residues. Trimming took 6 bases from V and 5 from J; bases not matched to a gene: 10. Germline assignment: CDR1 SEHNR and CDR2 FQNEAQ (reference sequence). CDR3 residues: CASSTAGGARETQYF. CDR3 coding DNA: TGTGCCAGCAGTACAGCGGGGGGCGCACGGGAGACCCAGTACTTC. The entire variable domain, with the rest obtained from reference TRBV7-9 and TRBJ2-5, is as follows: DTGVSQNPRHKITKRGQNVTFRCDPISEHNRLYWYRQTLGQGPEFLTYFQNEAQLEKSRLLSDRFSAERPKGSFSTLEIQRTEQGDSAMYLCASSTAGGARETQYFGPGTRLLVL.

The rearrangement links TRBV28 to TRBJ1-5; 12 positions agree with TRBD1. Losses at the gene ends were 1 base for V and 6 bases for J; bases not matched to a gene: 4. The CDR3 totals 16 residues. Germline lookup yields CDR1 MDHEN and CDR2 SYDVKM. CDR3 amino acids: CASSLSLGQGAQPQHF. DNA of the CDR3: TGTGCCAGCAGTTTATCGTTGGGACAGGGGGCTCAGCCCCAGCATTTT.

This clonotype was seen more than once but under ten times. The gene calls are TRBV10-3 and TRBJ2-1, with 7 bases aligning to TRBD2. Trimming cost V 2 bases and J 8 bases; bases outside gene matches: 3. Germline CDR1 and CDR2: ENHRY and SYGVKD. The CDR3 consists of 13 residues. The DNA for the CDR3 is TGTGCCATCAGTGAGCGGGGGGACGATGAGCAGTTCTTC. Amino acid sequence: CAISERGDDEQFF.

The chain joins TRBV3-1 to TRBJ2-2; D is undetermined. V lost 2 bases to trimming and J lost 5 bases, with 3 bases between them. This CDR3 is built from 12 residues. Germline CDR1 reads LGHDT; CDR2 reads YNNKEL (reference sequence). The CDR3 bases are TGTGCCAGCAGCCAACGGACCGGGGAGCTGTTTTTT. As protein: CASSQRTGELFF. The full variable domain, with the rest looked up from reference TRBV3-1 and TRBJ2-2, is DTAVSQTPKYLVTQMGNDKSIKCEQNLGHDTMYWYKQDSKKFLKIMFSYNNKELIINETVPNRFSPKSPDKAHLNLHINSLELGDSAVYFCASSQRTGELFFGEGSRLTVL.

Ten or more counts support this clonotype. The chain couples TRBV7-2 to TRBJ2-2, with 10 positions matching TRBD2. V trimming: 4 bases; J trimming: 5 bases; junction bases outside the gene matches: 7. This CDR3 contains 16 residues. Looked up from germline, CDR1 is SGHTA and CDR2 is FQGNSA. Here the CDR3 reads CASSYTSGDWTGELFF. The CDR3 DNA sequence: TGTGCCAGCAGCTATACTAGCGGGGATTGGACCGGGGAGCTGTTTTTT.

The V and J genes are TRBV20-1 and TRBJ1-5, with a tentative D call TRBD1 (5 bases). The CDR3 covers 16 residues. CDR1 is DFQATT, CDR2 SNEGSKA, per germline (reference sequence). Trimming cost V 3 bases and J 1 base, with 16 bases left between them. CDR3 DNA sequence: TGCAGTGCTAGCCGGGCCGGGGGGGGGAGCAATCAGCCCCAGCATTTT. It translates to CSASRAGGGSNQPQHF.

This clonotype has at least ten counts. This CDR3 is CASSLSGTPQRTQYF. DNA of the CDR3: TGTGCCAGCAGCTTATCCGGGACTCCCCAGAGGACCCAGTACTTC. The chain joins TRBV7-2 to TRBJ2-5; TRBD2 might be the D (6 bases). The ends were cut back, 2 bases at V and 7 bases at J, with 17 bases in the middle. This CDR3 contains 15 residues. Germline loops: CDR1 SGHTA, CDR2 FQGNSA.

The sample holds a few counts of this clonotype. The chain employs TRBV6-1 and TRBJ1-2; maybe TRBD1 (6 bases). Per the germline V gene, CDR1 is MNHNS and CDR2 is SASEGT. The CDR3 extends over 16 amino acids. V was shortened by 6 bases and J by 5 bases, with 22 bases between the two germline ends. CDR3 sequence: CASSRYPGQLSYGYTF. CDR3 sequence (DNA): TGTGCCAGCAGCCGATACCCCGGACAGCTCTCTTATGGCTACACCTTC.